Presented here are 9 T cell receptor beta chains from one specimen sequenced in a study of PD-L1 blockade in urothelial cancer. The assay was immunoSEQ multiplex PCR, and TCRdb's table has in-frame clones only and misses some. The table records 38,000 or so clones, about four fifths of them present only once. This sample comprised PBMCs, obtained around atezolizumab (anti-PD-L1) treatment. These receptor sequences come from a man in his sixties with urothelial cancer.

J is TRBJ2-3 and V is TRBV10-2, with TRBD2 matching over 9 bases. With V trimmed by 3 bases and J by 4 bases, 2 bases remained unmatched. Germline values: CDR1 WSHSY, CDR2 SAAADI. CDR3 length: 14 residues. The CDR3 DNA reads as TGCGCCAGCAGTGATGCGGGAGGGGCAGATACGCAGTATTTT. It yields the protein CASSDAGGADTQYF.

This chain uses TRBV9 with TRBJ2-3; D is unclear. The CDR3 has 11 residues. In germline, CDR1 is SGDLS, CDR2 YYNGEE. V shed 4 bases and J shed 4 bases, with 4 bases lying between them. DNA for the CDR3: TGTGCCAGCAGCCCCGCAGATACGCAGTATTTT. The encoded protein is CASSPADTQYF.

The chain is built from TRBV5-1 and TRBJ2-5; TRBD2 matches at 8 bases. V trimming: 4 bases; J trimming: 2 bases; junction bases outside the gene matches: 7. The CDR3 totals 15 residues. Germline V gene data show CDR1 as SGHRS and CDR2 as YFSETQ. CDR3 in amino acids: CASSPEVAGQETQYF. CDR3 in DNA: TGCGCCAGCAGCCCCGAAGTAGCGGGGCAAGAGACCCAGTACTTC.

The gene calls are TRBV19 and TRBJ1-2; TRBD1 agrees at 11 bases. CDR1 and CDR2 from the germline V gene are LNHDA and SQIVND (reference sequence). The CDR3 is 10 residues long. CDR3 residues: CAGTGGGYTF. CDR3 coding DNA: TGTGCTGGGACAGGGGGTGGCTACACCTTC.

V is TRBV28 and J is TRBJ1-1; 10 nucleotides line up with TRBD1. The J segment lost 0 bases and the V segment lost 3 bases, leaving 4 bases of the junction unmatched. Germline V gene sequence: CDR1 MDHEN, CDR2 SYDVKM. The CDR3 is 16 amino acids. Here the CDR3 DNA reads TGTGCCAGCAGTTTGGCGGGACAGGGGATGAACACTGAAGCTTTCTTT. Its translation is CASSLAGQGMNTEAFF.

The chain employs TRBV28 and TRBJ2-1, with a possible D match to TRBD2 (7 bases). V lost 6 bases and J 4 bases, leaving 19 bases between the germline ends. The CDR3 runs to 16 residues. Looked up from germline, CDR1 is MDHEN and CDR2 is SYDVKM. CDR3 amino acids: CASRSGGGRRYNEQFF. The DNA for the CDR3 is TGTGCCAGCAGGTCCGGCGGGGGCCGCCGGTACAATGAGCAGTTCTTC.

The chain recombines TRBV5-6 with TRBJ2-3, with D maybe TRBD1 (5 bases). Germline CDR1 reads SGHDT; CDR2 reads YYEEEE. This CDR3 is 16 amino acids long. With 2 bases removed from V and 4 bases from J, the gap between germline ends came to 17 bases. The CDR3 is CASSFIWGRVADTQYF. In nucleotides, the CDR3 is TGTGCCAGCAGCTTTATCTGGGGCAGGGTGGCAGATACGCAGTATTTT.

V gene TRBV14 combines with J gene TRBJ1-6; 7 bases line up with TRBD1. Per germline, CDR1 SGHDN and CDR2 FVKESK. The CDR3 totals 18 residues. V lost 4 bases, J lost 0 bases, and 9 bases stayed unmatched. The CDR3, as DNA: TGTGCCAGCAGCCCGACAGGGATTTTTTACTCCTATAATTCACCCCTCCACTTT. The encoded protein is CASSPTGIFYSYNSPLHF.

This clone has a handful of counts. V is TRBV30 and J is TRBJ1-2; 7 nucleotides align to TRBD1. CDR3 length: 15 amino acids. V lost 1 base, J lost 7 bases, and 12 bases stayed unmatched. Germline lookup yields CDR1 GTSNPN and CDR2 SVGIG (reference sequence). CDR3 residues: CAWSGGQPNLGGYTF. The CDR3 nucleotides are TGTGCCTGGAGTGGGGGACAGCCTAACCTGGGTGGCTACACCTTC.